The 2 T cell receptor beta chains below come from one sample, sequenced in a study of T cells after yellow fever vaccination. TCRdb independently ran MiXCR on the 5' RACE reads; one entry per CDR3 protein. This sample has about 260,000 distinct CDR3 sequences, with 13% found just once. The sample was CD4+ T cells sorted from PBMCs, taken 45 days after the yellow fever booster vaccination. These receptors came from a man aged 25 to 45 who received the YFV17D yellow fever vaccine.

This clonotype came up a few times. CDR3 bases: TGCGCCAGCAGGGGGACTAGCGGAGCTTCTAGCACAGATACGCAGTATTTT. Protein product: CASRGTSGASSTDTQYF. This sequence joins TRBV10-2 and TRBJ2-3, with 11 bases matching TRBD2. J gave up 0 bases and V 6 bases, and 8 bases lay outside the gene matches. This CDR3 has 17 residues. Germline CDR1 and CDR2: WSHSY and SAAADI.

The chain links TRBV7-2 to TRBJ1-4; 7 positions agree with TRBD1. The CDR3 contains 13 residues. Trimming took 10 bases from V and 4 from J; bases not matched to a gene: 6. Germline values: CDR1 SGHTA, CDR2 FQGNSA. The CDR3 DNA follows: TGTGCCACTCGACAGGGAAATAATGAAAAACTGTTTTTT. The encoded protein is CATRQGNNEKLFF.